The sequence of this T cell receptor (beta chain) was determined in a study of T cell responses to AZD1222 COVID-19 vaccine. The study's findings and limits: Increases in Spike-specific TCR breadth and depth were seen after two AZD1222 doses.

Clones were sequenced by immunoSEQ multiplex PCR, and TCRdb holds only the in-frame ones, with some missing. The top ten clones hold about 6.1% of a sample with approximately 93,000 clones, around nine tenths of them seen once. As to this clone: What it binds is not known.

V lost 0 bases and J lost 0, with 12 bases in between. From germline, CDR1 is GTSNPN and CDR2 SVGIG (reference sequence). The CDR3 contains 15 residues. The material sequenced was peripheral blood, taken 28 days after the second AZD1222 dose. This clonotype originated in an adult who received the AZD1222 COVID-19 vaccine. This sequence joins TRBV30 and TRBJ2-7; D unclear. The CDR3 reads CAWSVRRTISYEQYF. CDR3 DNA sequence: TGTGCCTGGAGTGTAAGGCGTACCATCTCCTACGAGCAGTACTTC.